This TCR beta chain was found in a study of blood T cells in healthy people across ages. The germline V and J ends were trimmed by 6 bases and 3 bases, with 20 bases remaining between them. The CDR3 loop spans 16 amino acids. The V gene's germline CDR1 is SGHTA and CDR2 FQGNSA. Primers used in a second PCR of about 7 to 12 cycles were a sample-barcoded 5' primer and a J-beta primer mix. TCRdb fed the 5' RACE reads into MiXCR, producing one record per CDR3 protein. Found here are roughly 1 million distinct CDR3 sequences, less than 25% of them singletons; the top ten hold about 0.69%. Another study also made use of these data, one on T cells of mothers and their children. From that second work: Mothers yielded over 8.5 million CDR3 reads, children 3 million to 3.5 million each.

The sequence was collected from a girl aged 2 to 10 in good health. Specimen: blood. The rearrangement uses TRBV7-2 and TRBJ1-2; TRBD1 is a possible D gene (6 bases). Here the CDR3 reads CASRKRGGGRDYGYTF. The CDR3 DNA is TGTGCCAGCAGGAAAAGAGGGGGAGGCAGGGACTATGGCTACACCTTC.